This T cell receptor (beta chain) comes out of a study of blood T cell repertoires in COVID-19. Across the study: From T cells, B-cell-depleted T cells, or PBMCs came the material, which was cDNA or gDNA.

This CDR3 has 14 amino acids. Germline CDR1 reads SGHNT; CDR2 reads YYREEE (reference sequence). The V gene lost 4 bases and the J gene lost 3 bases, with 13 bases spanning the gap. There are a few counts of this clone. Clones were read by immunoSEQ multiplex PCR, and TCRdb kept only the in-frame ones, dropping some. Among around 31,000 clones listed, about 89% were seen once. This receptor was obtained from a woman aged 40 to 49 with active or convalescent COVID-19. This sequence joins TRBV5-4 and TRBJ1-1; TRBD1 is a possible D gene (5 bases). The sequenced sample was peripheral blood. CDR3: CASSNYVTDTEAFF. The CDR3 DNA reads TGTGCCAGCAGCAACTACGTGACAGACACTGAAGCTTTCTTT.